The clone carrying this T cell receptor (beta chain) was seen a handful of times. Its antigen is not identified. Per germline, CDR1 MNHEY and CDR2 SVGAGI. The CDR3 runs 14 residues. V shed 6 bases and J shed 4 bases, with 13 bases lying between them. The source of the sample is a study of T-cell memory formation after mild COVID-19. Study findings and constraints: A balance of CD4 and CD8 characterized clones contracting day 15 to 85, whereas later expanders leaned CD4+.

Via MiXCR, TCRdb re-called the 5' RACE reads, giving one row per CDR3 protein. The table shows fewer than 250,000 distinct CDR3 sequences, with 15% to 19% occurring only once. The sequencing sample was made of PBMCs or a T cell subset sorted from them (not recorded which). This sequence was found in an adult woman who had mild COVID-19 (a few samples of this study predate the infection). Cell type and time point are not known. This sequence joins TRBV6-5 and TRBJ1-5; no definite D call. The CDR3 spells CASRSGGRNQPQHF. The CDR3 DNA follows: TGTGCCAGCAGATCGGGAGGCAGGAATCAGCCCCAGCATTTT.